Listed here are 8 T cell receptor beta chains from one sample, sequenced in a study of blood T cells in healthy people across ages. Primed by a sample-barcoded 5' primer and a J-beta primer mix, a second PCR proceeded for roughly 7 to 12 cycles. TCRdb processed the 5' RACE reads anew with MiXCR; each CDR3 protein has one entry. Here the sample spans 1.5 million to 1.8 million distinct CDR3 sequences, under 55% being singletons. The sequenced sample consisted of blood. The origin of the receptors is a woman between 18 and 29 years old in good health.

There are many counts of this clonotype. The chain has TRBV4-2 and TRBJ2-5, with TRBD2 matching over 10 bases. V lost 0 bases, J lost 11 bases, and 18 bases stayed unmatched. The CDR3 loop spans 18 amino acids. Germline V CDR1 and CDR2: LGHNA, YNFKEQ. In DNA, the CDR3 is TGTGCCAGCAGCCAAGAAGAATTAGCGGGGGGCCTTCTTAATGAGCAGTACTTC. It is translated as CASSQEELAGGLLNEQYF.

The table lists this clonotype with a count of one. The rearrangement uses TRBV6-2 or TRBV6-3 and TRBJ1-5; TRBD1 is a possible D gene (6 bases). This CDR3 is built from 14 residues. V lost 2 bases, J lost 3 bases, and 8 bases lay in between. Germline V gene sequence: CDR1 MNHEY, CDR2 SVGEGT. The CDR3 loop reads CASSYHRDNQPQHF. The CDR3 bases are TGTGCCAGCAGTTACCACAGGGACAATCAGCCCCAGCATTTT.

This clonotype was seen more than once but under ten times. The V and J genes are TRBV20-1 and TRBJ1-2; TRBD1 agrees at 8 bases. J gave up 5 bases and V 2 bases, and 10 bases lay outside the gene matches. CDR1 DFQATT and CDR2 SNEGSKA come from the germline V gene (reference sequence). The CDR3 loop spans 15 amino acids. The CDR3 bases are TGCAGTGCTAGACACCAAAACAGGGGGAGGTATGGCTACACCTTC. This sequence encodes CSARHQNRGRYGYTF.

This clonotype turned up a few times. J is TRBJ2-5 and V is TRBV13; D not resolved. V lost 5 bases and J lost 3, with 4 bases in between. Germline-derived CDR1 and CDR2 are PRHDT and FYEKMQ (reference sequence). This CDR3 spans 11 amino acids. CDR3 region: CASSHKETQYF. The CDR3 nucleotides are TGTGCCAGCAGCCATAAAGAGACCCAGTACTTC.

Comments on this clonotype: The germline gene is not matched at one end of the junction; a read error may be the cause. The V call is TRBV7-3, the J call TRBJ1-1; 8 bases align to TRBD1. CDR1 is SGHTA, CDR2 FQGTGA, per germline. The CDR3 sequence is 14 residues long. Here the CDR3 DNA reads TGTACCAGCAGCCTAGACAGGGGAGGCACTGAAGCTTTCTTT. Protein product: CTSSLDRGGTEAFF.

This clonotype was counted between two and nine times. The V gene is TRBV6-1, the J gene TRBJ1-1, with D hard to call. The germline V gene has CDR1 MNHNS and CDR2 SASEGT. V lost 2 bases and J lost 6, with 13 bases in between. This CDR3 is 14 amino acids long. The CDR3 DNA sequence: TGTGCCAGCAGTGAATTTCGCCCGGCCTCTGAAGCTTTCTTT. As protein: CASSEFRPASEAFF.

The chain combines TRBV25-1 with TRBJ2-5; D unclear. Germline V gives CDR1 MGHDK, CDR2 SYGVNS. V lost 7 bases and J lost 0, with 9 bases in between. The CDR3 spans 13 residues. The CDR3: CASNPTDQETQYF. As DNA, the CDR3 is TGTGCCAGCAATCCGACGGACCAAGAGACCCAGTACTTC. Full variable domain (rest looked up from reference TRBV25-1 and TRBJ2-5): EADIYQTPRYLVIGTGKKITLECSQTMGHDKMYWYQQDPGMELHLIHYSYGVNSTEKGDLSSESTVSRIRTEHFPLTLESARPSHTSQYLCASNPTDQETQYFGPGTRLLVL.

V gene TRBV7-9 combines with J gene TRBJ2-1; 8 bases align to TRBD2. The germline CDR1 and CDR2 sequences are SEHNR and FQNEAQ (reference sequence). The CDR3 spans 16 residues. The ends lost 3 bases at V and 4 bases at J; junction bases unmatched: 8. The CDR3 bases are TGTGCCAGCAGCTTCCCCCCAAGCGGGGGATACAATGAGCAGTTCTTC. Its translation: CASSFPPSGGYNEQFF.